The 10 T cell receptor beta chains given below trace back to one sample, sequenced in a study of T cell responses to AZD1222 COVID-19 vaccine. Measured with immunoSEQ multiplex PCR; TCRdb has only the in-frame clones, and not every one. The sample consists of over 100,000 clones, about 93% of them appearing once. This specimen was peripheral blood, taken on day 0 of AZD1222 vaccination. Receptor source: an adult in good health.

V and J are TRBV2 and TRBJ1-1, with D possibly matching TRBD1 (6 bases). V lost 0 bases and J lost 4, with 15 bases in between. The CDR3 consists of 16 residues. CDR1 SNHLY and CDR2 FYNNEI come from the germline V gene. CDR3 residues: CASSEAGAIGGTEAFF. The CDR3 DNA sequence: TGTGCCAGCAGTGAAGCGGGGGCCATAGGAGGCACTGAAGCTTTCTTT.

The chain employs TRBV24-1 and TRBJ2-7; D possibly corresponds to TRBD2 (7 bases). V lost 5 bases and J lost 6, with 13 bases in between. CDR1 and CDR2 from the germline V gene are KGHDR and SFDVKD. The CDR3 has 13 amino acids. CDR3: CATSGGGSGEQYF. The CDR3 DNA sequence: TGTGCCACCAGTGGGGGGGGCTCGGGCGAGCAGTACTTC.

V and J are TRBV7-8 and TRBJ1-6, with 11 bases fitting TRBD1. Germline V gene sequence: CDR1 SGHVS, CDR2 FQNEAQ. This CDR3 spans 18 amino acids. The J segment lost 4 bases and the V segment lost 2 bases, leaving 7 bases of the junction unmatched. The CDR3: CASSLIGGQGAYNSPLHF. The CDR3 DNA reads TGTGCCAGCAGCTTAATCGGCGGACAGGGGGCTTATAATTCACCCCTCCACTTT.

The rearrangement links TRBV5-6 to TRBJ2-2; D is unresolved. The germline V and J ends were trimmed by 2 bases and 4 bases, with 6 bases remaining between them. This CDR3 is 13 amino acids long. The germline V gene encodes CDR1 SGHDT and CDR2 YYEEEE. CDR3 residues: CASSFILTGELFF. The DNA for the CDR3 is TGTGCCAGCAGCTTCATCCTCACCGGGGAGCTGTTTTTT.

This clone came up once. CDR3 nucleotide sequence: TGTGCCAGCAGCTTAGGGCAGGGAGGCTATGGCTACACCTTC. It translates to CASSLGQGGYGYTF. The chain is built from TRBV7-9 and TRBJ1-2; possibly TRBD1 for D (5 bases). This CDR3 has 14 amino acids. Germline V gene sequence: CDR1 SEHNR, CDR2 FQNEAQ (reference sequence). Trimming stripped 1 base from V and 4 bases from J, with 10 bases between.

J is TRBJ1-2 and V is TRBV19, with D perhaps TRBD1 (6 bases). Germline CDR1 and CDR2: LNHDA and SQIVND (reference sequence). The CDR3 contains 15 residues. V was trimmed by 7 bases and J by 6 bases, leaving 21 bases between them. CDR3 coding DNA: TGTGCCAGTACCCAGGGAGGCAGGGGATCCGATGGCTACACCTTC. It specifies CASTQGGRGSDGYTF.

This clone was counted between two and nine times. V and J are TRBV30 and TRBJ1-1; TRBD1 matches 8 bases. CDR3 length: 15 amino acids. The V segment lost 4 bases and the J segment 7 bases; nucleotides outside the gene matches: 14. CDR1 and CDR2 from the germline V gene are GTSNPN and SVGIG (reference sequence). In DNA, the CDR3 is TGTGCCTGGAAATCTTATCAGGGGGCCAGTGGTGAAGCTTTCTTT. The encoded protein is CAWKSYQGASGEAFF.

The V gene is TRBV4-3, the J gene TRBJ2-7, with 7 bases that match TRBD2. CDR1 is LGHNA, CDR2 YSLEER, per germline. After removal of 0 bases from V and 3 bases from J, the junction contained 5 bases not matched to a gene. CDR3 length: 15 amino acids. The CDR3 sequence: CASSQEASGNYEQYF. CDR3 DNA sequence: TGCGCCAGCAGCCAAGAGGCTAGCGGAAACTACGAGCAGTACTTC.

The CDR3 here is CASSLGVRGNIQYF. DNA for the CDR3: TGTGCCAGCAGTTTAGGGGTCCGCGGGAACATTCAGTACTTC. This rearrangement joins TRBV27 to TRBJ2-4; TRBD2 might be the D (5 bases). CDR3 length: 14 amino acids. The V end lost 2 bases, the J end lost 7 bases, and 12 bases lay between the germline ends. Germline values: CDR1 MNHEY, CDR2 SMNVEV (reference sequence).

The chain uses TRBV19 and TRBJ2-7; D is possibly TRBD2 (7 bases). Trimming stripped 4 bases from V and 3 bases from J, with 19 bases between. The CDR3 loop spans 16 amino acids. Germline loops: CDR1 LNHDA, CDR2 SQIVND (reference sequence). CDR3: CASSRGPGGSGYEQYF. The CDR3 coding sequence is TGTGCCAGTAGTAGGGGGCCGGGGGGCTCAGGCTACGAGCAGTACTTC. Full variable domain (missing parts from reference TRBV19 and TRBJ2-7): DGGITQSPKYLFRKEGQNVTLSCEQNLNHDAMYWYRQDPGQGLRLIYYSQIVNDFQKGDIAEGYSVSREKKESFPLTVTSAQKNPTAFYLCASSRGPGGSGYEQYFGPGTRLTVT.